This TCR beta chain originates from a study of blood T cell repertoires in COVID-19. Clones were sequenced by immunoSEQ multiplex PCR, and TCRdb holds only the in-frame ones, with some missing. Of over 350,000 clones in the sample, about 89% were seen once. Trimming shortened V by 2 bases and J by 9 bases, and 8 bases separated the two germline ends. The V gene's germline CDR1 is MNHEY and CDR2 SMNVEV (reference sequence). The CDR3 loop spans 13 amino acids. The chain recombines TRBV27 with TRBJ1-6; D gene ambiguous. This TCR came from a woman in her thirties or forties who had been exposed to COVID-19. The sequenced sample consisted of PBMCs or T cells enriched from blood (not recorded which). The CDR3 DNA is TGTGCCAGCAGTTTAATCGGGGTTTCACCCCTCCACTTT. Translating gives CASSLIGVSPLHF.